Presented here are 25 T cell receptor beta chains from one specimen sequenced in a study of T cell repertoires in cytomegalovirus infection (dated by TCRdb to between 2018 and 2020). Data came from an Illumina HiSeq 1500. The raw public reads went through TCRdb reprocessing: fastp at Q25, MiXCR clone calling, in-frame beta chains kept. Every CDR3 protein is listed once, alongside the most common genes and DNA of its rows. The sample table shows 200,000 to 300,000 distinct CDR3 sequences, and approximately 13% are seen once. The ten most abundant clones make up 1.5% to 2% of the sample. The sequenced material came from PBMCs. The source is a human donor in good health (CMV status not recorded). Some clones in this sample may be carry-over from other donors' samples.

This clonotype was observed a handful of times. The chain carries TRBV15 and TRBJ2-7, with 7 bases that match TRBD1. With V trimmed by 0 bases and J by 4 bases, 3 bases remained unmatched. Germline V lookup: CDR1 LNHNV, CDR2 YYDKDF (reference sequence). The CDR3 has 14 amino acids. DNA of the CDR3: TGTGCCACCAGCAGAGAAGGGGGCGGGTACGAGCAGTACTTC. Translating it yields CATSREGGGYEQYF.

This clonotype has only a few counts. The chain joins TRBV19 to TRBJ2-2, with 7 bases matching TRBD1. Unmatched junction bases numbered 9, after V lost 9 bases and J lost 5 bases. CDR1 LNHDA and CDR2 SQIVND come from the germline V gene (reference sequence). CDR3 length: 14 residues. The CDR3 protein is CASHRGTWTGELFF. The DNA of the CDR3 is TGTGCCAGCCACAGGGGAACGTGGACCGGGGAGCTGTTTTTT.

The J gene is TRBJ1-1, the V gene TRBV18; possible D gene TRBD1, 5 bases. Deletions cut 3 bases from V and 2 bases from J, with 10 bases between. Germline V gene data show CDR1 as KGHSH and CDR2 as LQKENI. The CDR3 is 14 residues long. CDR3: CASSPLQGNTEAFF. The CDR3 DNA is TGTGCCAGCTCACCCCTTCAGGGAAACACTGAAGCTTTCTTT.

There are many counts of this clonotype. This chain links TRBV7-8 with TRBJ1-2, with TRBD1 identical over 10 bases. This CDR3 is 14 amino acids long. CDR1 and CDR2 from the germline V gene are SGHVS and FQNEAQ. Trimming removed 4 bases from V and 4 bases from J; junction bases left unmatched: 3. This CDR3 reads CASSSGQGGYGYTF. In nucleotides, the CDR3 is TGTGCCAGCAGCTCCGGACAGGGGGGCTATGGCTACACCTTC.

This clonotype has at least ten counts. The CDR3 protein is CASRTTGREQYF. Written as DNA, the CDR3 is TGTGCCAGCAGAACGACAGGGCGCGAGCAGTACTTC. The chain links TRBV28 to TRBJ2-7; 7 bases map to TRBD1. The CDR3 loop spans 12 amino acids. With V trimmed by 6 bases and J by 6 bases, 5 bases remained unmatched. Germline lookup yields CDR1 MDHEN and CDR2 SYDVKM. Full variable domain (rest looked up from reference TRBV28 and TRBJ2-7): DVKVTQSSRYLVKRTGEKVFLECVQDMDHENMFWYRQDPGLGLRLIYFSYDVKMKEKGDIPEGYSVSREKKERFSLILESASTNQTSMYLCASRTTGREQYFGPGTRLTVT.

This clonotype was observed many times. The chain links TRBV7-2 to TRBJ2-5, with 9 bases that match TRBD1. The CDR3 has 17 amino acids. V shed 1 base, J shed 2 bases, and the junction held 8 bases outside the gene matches. The V gene's germline CDR1 is SGHTA and CDR2 FQGNSA. Here the CDR3 DNA reads TGTGCCAGCAGCTTAGGCCCGGACAGGGGAGGGCAAGAGACCCAGTACTTC. The encoded protein is CASSLGPDRGGQETQYF.

This clonotype has ten or more counts. The gene calls are TRBV7-2 and TRBJ2-1; 8 bases agree with TRBD1. There are 13 residues in the CDR3. Germline CDR1 and CDR2: SGHTA and FQGNSA. Losses at the gene ends were 5 bases for V and 8 bases for J; bases not matched to a gene: 5. CDR3 nucleotides: TGTGCCAGCAGCATAGACAGGGGTGATGAGCAGTTCTTC. Protein: CASSIDRGDEQFF. Full variable domain (missing parts from reference TRBV7-2 and TRBJ2-1): GAGVSQSPSNKVTEKGKDVELRCDPISGHTALYWYRQSLGQGLEFLIYFQGNSAPDKSGLPSDRFSAERTGGSVSTLTIQRTQQEDSAVYLCASSIDRGDEQFFGPGTRLTVL.

In this sample, this clonotype turned up many times. The chain employs TRBV7-2 and TRBJ2-3, with D possibly being TRBD2 (5 bases). The CDR3 runs 15 residues. Trimming left V 1 base short and J 1 base short, with 9 bases between. Germline V gives CDR1 SGHTA, CDR2 FQGNSA. This chain's CDR3 is CASSLELLGTDTQYF. In DNA, the CDR3 is TGTGCCAGCAGCTTAGAGTTACTAGGCACAGATACGCAGTATTTT.

To note about this clonotype: This may stem from a read error, because a much larger clone lies one nucleotide away. The chain has TRBV19 and TRBJ2-7; 7 bases match TRBD1. The germline V gene has CDR1 LNHDA and CDR2 SQIVND (reference sequence). The CDR3 runs 14 residues. The CDR3 reads CASSIGTEAYAQYF. CDR3 bases: TGTGCCAGTAGTATCGGGACAGAAGCCTACGCGCAGTACTTC.

This clonotype was recorded many times. DNA for the CDR3: TGTGCCAGCACCTCTGGGGGACCCTACGAGCAGTACTTC. It translates to CASTSGGPYEQYF. V gene TRBV7-2 combines with J gene TRBJ2-7, with D perhaps assigned TRBD1 or TRBD2 (5 bases each). Trimming left V 7 bases short and J 2 bases short, with 12 bases between. CDR3 length equals 13 residues. Germline loops: CDR1 SGHTA, CDR2 FQGNSA.

This clonotype was detected many times. The gene calls are TRBV7-2 and TRBJ2-1; D might be TRBD1 (6 bases). V shed 4 bases and J shed 9 bases, with 10 bases lying between them. Germline V gene data show CDR1 as SGHTA and CDR2 as FQGNSA. CDR3 size: 12 residues. CDR3 nucleotides: TGTGCCAGCAGCTCCCGAGGGGGTGAGCAGTTCTTC. It specifies CASSSRGGEQFF.

In this sample, this clonotype turned up many times. The chain links TRBV28 to TRBJ1-6; D gene uncertain. V was shortened by 5 bases and J by 7 bases, with 6 bases between the two germline ends. Germline V gene lookup returns CDR1 MDHEN and CDR2 SYDVKM. The CDR3 has 12 amino acids. CDR3 in amino acids: CASSLPNSPLHF. In nucleotides, the CDR3 is TGTGCCAGCAGTCTACCGAATTCACCCCTCCACTTT. The variable domain in full, completed from reference TRBV28 and TRBJ1-6, reads DVKVTQSSRYLVKRTGEKVFLECVQDMDHENMFWYRQDPGLGLRLIYFSYDVKMKEKGDIPEGYSVSREKKERFSLILESASTNQTSMYLCASSLPNSPLHFGNGTRLTVT.

This clonotype was seen at least ten times. The chain is built from TRBV20-1 and TRBJ2-1; D is undetermined. CDR1 and CDR2 from the germline V gene are DFQATT and SNEGSKA (reference sequence). This CDR3 contains 11 residues. Trimming removed 4 bases from V and 8 bases from J, with 9 bases in between. CDR3 bases: TGCAGTGCTACCGTAGCCGATGAGCAGTTCTTC. It yields the protein CSATVADEQFF.

There are many counts of this clonotype. The chain recombines TRBV28 with TRBJ1-1, with a possible D match to TRBD1 (6 bases). In germline, CDR1 is MDHEN, CDR2 SYDVKM. The CDR3 extends over 15 amino acids. Trimming took 5 bases from V and 1 from J, leaving 14 bases between them. The CDR3 sequence is CASSPRGRGNTEAFF. The CDR3 coding sequence is TGTGCCAGCAGTCCGCGTGGCAGGGGGAACACTGAAGCTTTCTTT.

This clonotype came up a few times. The gene calls are TRBV28 and TRBJ2-7, with TRBD1 as a possible D gene (5 bases). Germline CDR1 is MDHEN and CDR2 is SYDVKM. Trimming shortened V by 5 bases and J by 2 bases, and 16 bases separated the two germline ends. CDR3 size: 15 residues. The CDR3 spells CASSRIAGLTYEQYF. The CDR3 region has the DNA TGTGCCAGCAGTAGAATAGCAGGGTTGACCTACGAGCAGTACTTC.

This clonotype was detected ten times or more. This chain connects TRBV7-8 to TRBJ2-3, with TRBD2 matching over 10 bases. The CDR3 is 18 amino acids. The germline CDR1 and CDR2 sequences are SGHVS and FQNEAQ. Trimming took 6 bases from V and 4 from J; bases not matched to a gene: 16. The CDR3 DNA follows: TGTGCCAGCAGAAACTTAGCGGGAGGCCCTCCCCACGCAGATACGCAGTATTTT. This codes for CASRNLAGGPPHADTQYF.

This clonotype was picked up many times. The J gene is TRBJ2-6, the V gene TRBV5-1, with D perhaps TRBD1 (5 bases). Germline-derived CDR1 and CDR2 are SGHRS and YFSETQ. The CDR3 sequence is 16 residues long. V lost 2 bases to trimming and J lost 4 bases, with 13 bases between them. The CDR3 region has the DNA TGCGCCAGCAGCTTAGGGGATTCAGGAGGGGCCAACGTCCTGACTTTC. Protein: CASSLGDSGGANVLTF.

The V gene is TRBV6-2 or TRBV6-3, the J gene TRBJ2-5; D may be TRBD2 (7 bases). V dropped 2 bases and J dropped 4 bases, with 17 bases sitting between them. The CDR3 spans 16 residues. CDR1 MNHEY and CDR2 SVGEGT come from the germline V gene. The CDR3 sequence is CASSYILRGLRETQYF. The CDR3 nucleotides read TGTGCCAGCAGTTACATTTTGCGGGGGCTACGAGAGACCCAGTACTTC.

This clonotype has just a few counts. This chain connects TRBV12-3 or TRBV12-4 to TRBJ1-1; no firm D call. This CDR3 region has 13 residues. V was trimmed by 6 bases and J by 0 bases, leaving 8 bases between them. Here the CDR3 DNA reads TGTGCCAGCAGACTACAGCTGAACACTGAAGCTTTCTTT. This codes for CASRLQLNTEAFF.

This clonotype came up once. The chain uses TRBV29-1 and TRBJ2-3, with D unclear. CDR1 is SQVTM, CDR2 ANQGSEA, per germline. The CDR3 length is 12 residues. Deletions cut 4 bases from V and 5 bases from J, with 10 bases between. CDR3: CSVASRVDTQYF. The CDR3 region has the DNA TGCAGCGTTGCCTCTCGGGTAGATACGCAGTATTTT.

Details on this clonotype: The junction and the germline gene differ at one end; a read error may be behind it. The V gene is TRBV7-2, the J gene TRBJ2-2; a weak D match, TRBD1 (6 bases). Germline assignment: CDR1 SGHTA and CDR2 FQGNSA. CDR3 length: 14 amino acids. The CDR3 reads CASRQGLRVGELYF. CDR3 nucleotide sequence: TGTGCCAGCCGGCAGGGGCTGAGGGTCGGGGAGCTGTATTTT.

The rearrangement joins TRBV11-3 to TRBJ2-1; D not certain. Per the germline V gene, CDR1 is SGHNT and CDR2 is YENEEA. The CDR3 contains 13 residues. Trimming took 0 bases from V and 10 from J, leaving 10 bases between them. CDR3 sequence (DNA): TGTGCCAGCAGCTTAGACCACCCCAGAGAGCAGTTCTTC. Protein product: CASSLDHPREQFF.

This clonotype was recorded at least ten times. The chain joins TRBV20-1 to TRBJ2-3, with a weak D call TRBD2 (6 bases). Looked up from germline, CDR1 is DFQATT and CDR2 is SNEGSKA (reference sequence). The ends were cut back, 6 bases at V and 8 bases at J, with 12 bases in the middle. There are 11 residues in the CDR3. This CDR3 reads CSAEAGGTQYF. The CDR3 DNA reads as TGCAGTGCGGAAGCGGGTGGTACGCAGTATTTT.

The chain carries TRBV6-5 and TRBJ2-5; tentatively, D is TRBD1 (8 bases). The CDR3 sequence is 15 residues long. Germline V gene data show CDR1 as MNHEY and CDR2 as SVGAGI. V gave up 6 bases and J gave up 5 bases, with 19 bases separating them. Here the CDR3 reads CASSVGDRGGETQYF. CDR3 in DNA: TGTGCCAGCAGCGTCGGAGACAGGGGAGGGGAGACCCAGTACTTC.

This clonotype was seen only a few times. V gene TRBV20-1 combines with J gene TRBJ2-1, with 9 nucleotides matching TRBD2. Trimming took 4 bases from V and 0 from J; bases not matched to a gene: 4. The CDR3 totals 15 residues. Germline V CDR1 and CDR2: DFQATT, SNEGSKA (reference sequence). In nucleotides, the CDR3 is TGCAGTGCTAAGCGGGGGGCGAGCTCCTACAATGAGCAGTTCTTC. It specifies CSAKRGASSYNEQFF.